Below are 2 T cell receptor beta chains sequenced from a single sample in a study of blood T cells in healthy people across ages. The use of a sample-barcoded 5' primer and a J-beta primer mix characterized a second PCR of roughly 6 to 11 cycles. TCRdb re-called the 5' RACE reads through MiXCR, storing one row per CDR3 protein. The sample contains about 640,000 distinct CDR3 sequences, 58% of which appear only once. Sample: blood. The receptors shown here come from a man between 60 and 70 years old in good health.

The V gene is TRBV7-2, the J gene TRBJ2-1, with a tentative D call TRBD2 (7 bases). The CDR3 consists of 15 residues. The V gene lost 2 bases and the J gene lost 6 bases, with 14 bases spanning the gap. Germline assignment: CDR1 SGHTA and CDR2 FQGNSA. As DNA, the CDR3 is TGTGCCAGCAGCTTAACGGGGGGCTTGGGCAATGAGCAGTTCTTC. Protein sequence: CASSLTGGLGNEQFF.

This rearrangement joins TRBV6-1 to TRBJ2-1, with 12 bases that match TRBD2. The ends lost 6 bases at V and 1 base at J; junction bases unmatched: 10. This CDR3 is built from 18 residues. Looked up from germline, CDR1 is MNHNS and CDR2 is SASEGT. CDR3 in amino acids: CASSPLPSGGASYNEQFF. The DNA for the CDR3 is TGTGCCAGCAGCCCCTTACCTAGCGGGGGGGCTTCCTACAATGAGCAGTTCTTC.